The clone carrying this T cell receptor beta chain was detected a few times. The sample originates from a study of type 1 and type 2 diabetes patients. As for the study in general: CD4+ or CD8+ T cells were positively selected from PBMCs with microbeads.

Each diabetic donor fulfilled classification criteria for either type 1 or type 2. Approximately 9.5 milliliters of peripheral blood were collected from each participant. This CDR3 has 14 amino acids. Germline values: CDR1 SGHTA, CDR2 FQGTGA. The V segment lost 5 bases and the J segment 1 base; nucleotides outside the gene matches: 5. Amplification started from genomic DNA. The TCR beta CDR3 region was amplified using 30 forward and 13 reverse primers. In TCRdb, the multiplex PCR reads were re-called with MiXCR into one record per CDR3 protein. The sample has some 250,000 distinct CDR3 sequences, approximately 45% seen once.

The receptor was isolated from a man between 18 and 35 years old with type 2 diabetes. The sample comprised peripheral blood mononuclear cells (PBMCs). The genes are TRBV7-3 and TRBJ2-7, with TRBD1 matching over 7 bases. The CDR3 here is CASSIRDSSYEQYF. Written as DNA, the CDR3 is TGTGCCAGCAGCATACGGGACAGTTCCTACGAGCAGTACTTC.